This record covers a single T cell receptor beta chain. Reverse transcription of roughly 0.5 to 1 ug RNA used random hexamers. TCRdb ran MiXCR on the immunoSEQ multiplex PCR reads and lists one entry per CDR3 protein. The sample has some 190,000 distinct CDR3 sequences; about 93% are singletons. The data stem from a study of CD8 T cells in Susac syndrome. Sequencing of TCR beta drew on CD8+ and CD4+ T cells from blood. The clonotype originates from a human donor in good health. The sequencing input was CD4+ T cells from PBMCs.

CDR3 DNA: TGCAGCGTTGGGTATGTTAGCGGGGGTTCTAATGAGCAGTTCTTC. It is translated as CSVGYVSGGSNEQFF. V is TRBV29-1 and J is TRBJ2-1; 9 nucleotides agree with TRBD2. This CDR3 spans 15 amino acids. The junction had 11 bases not matched to a gene; V was cut back by 4 bases and J by 7 bases. Germline V lookup: CDR1 SQVTM, CDR2 ANQGSEA.